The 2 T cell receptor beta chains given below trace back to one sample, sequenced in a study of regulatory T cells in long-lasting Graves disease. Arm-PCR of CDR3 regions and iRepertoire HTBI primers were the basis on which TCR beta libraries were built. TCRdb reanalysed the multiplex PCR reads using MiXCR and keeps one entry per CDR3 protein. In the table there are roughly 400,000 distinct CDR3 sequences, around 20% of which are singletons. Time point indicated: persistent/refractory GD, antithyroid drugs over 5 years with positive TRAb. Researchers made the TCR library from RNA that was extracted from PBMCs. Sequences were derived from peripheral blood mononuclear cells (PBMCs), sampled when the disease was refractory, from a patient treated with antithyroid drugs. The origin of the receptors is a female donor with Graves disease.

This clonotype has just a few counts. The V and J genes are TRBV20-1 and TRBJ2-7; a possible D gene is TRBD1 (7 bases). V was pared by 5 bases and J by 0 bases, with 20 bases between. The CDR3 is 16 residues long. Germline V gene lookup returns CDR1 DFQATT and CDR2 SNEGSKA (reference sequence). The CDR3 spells CSAEAGGRRNSYEQYF. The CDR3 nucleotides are TGCAGTGCTGAAGCAGGGGGGCGACGTAACTCCTACGAGCAGTACTTC.

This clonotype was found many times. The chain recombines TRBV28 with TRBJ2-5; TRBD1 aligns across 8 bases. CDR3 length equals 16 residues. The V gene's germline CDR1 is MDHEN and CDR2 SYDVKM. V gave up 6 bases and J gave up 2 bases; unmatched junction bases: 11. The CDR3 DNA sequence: TGTGCCAGCAGCTCCTACCCGGGACAGGTACAAGAGACCCAGTACTTC. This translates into CASSSYPGQVQETQYF. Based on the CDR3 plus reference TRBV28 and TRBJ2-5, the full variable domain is DVKVTQSSRYLVKRTGEKVFLECVQDMDHENMFWYRQDPGLGLRLIYFSYDVKMKEKGDIPEGYSVSREKKERFSLILESASTNQTSMYLCASSSYPGQVQETQYFGPGTRLLVL.